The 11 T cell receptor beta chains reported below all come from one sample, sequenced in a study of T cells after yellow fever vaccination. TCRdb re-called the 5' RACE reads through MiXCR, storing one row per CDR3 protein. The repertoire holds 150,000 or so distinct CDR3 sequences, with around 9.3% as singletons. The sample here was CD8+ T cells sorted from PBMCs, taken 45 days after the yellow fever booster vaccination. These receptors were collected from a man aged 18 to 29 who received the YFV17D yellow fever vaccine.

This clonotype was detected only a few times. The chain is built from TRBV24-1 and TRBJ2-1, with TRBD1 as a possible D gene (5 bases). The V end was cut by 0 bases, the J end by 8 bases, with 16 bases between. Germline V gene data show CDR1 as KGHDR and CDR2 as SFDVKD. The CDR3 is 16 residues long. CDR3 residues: CATSDLQDSSMDEQFF. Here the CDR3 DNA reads TGTGCCACCAGTGATTTGCAAGACAGTAGCATGGATGAGCAGTTCTTC.

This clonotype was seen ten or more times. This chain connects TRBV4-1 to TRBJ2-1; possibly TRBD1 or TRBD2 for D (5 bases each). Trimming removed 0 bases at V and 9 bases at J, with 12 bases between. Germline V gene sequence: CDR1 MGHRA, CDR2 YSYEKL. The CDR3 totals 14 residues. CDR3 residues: CASSQDRGEGEQFF. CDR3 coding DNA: TGCGCCAGCAGCCAAGATCGGGGCGAGGGTGAGCAGTTCTTC.

The CDR3: CSARTSGGLETQYF. DNA of the CDR3: TGCAGTGCTAGGACTAGCGGGGGGCTAGAGACCCAGTACTTC. J is TRBJ2-5 and V is TRBV20-1; 13 bases fit TRBD2. The CDR3 consists of 14 residues. Trimming took 3 bases from V and 4 from J; bases not matched to a gene: 2. The germline gives CDR1 DFQATT, CDR2 SNEGSKA (reference sequence).

The CDR3 DNA sequence: TGTGCCAGCAGTTACTCACTCGGCGAGGGGCCAGGCAGCACTGAAGCTTTCTTT. Its protein product is CASSYSLGEGPGSTEAFF. This rearrangement joins TRBV6-2 or TRBV6-3 to TRBJ1-1, with D tentatively TRBD1 (5 bases). Per the germline V gene, CDR1 is MNHEY and CDR2 is SVGEGT. The CDR3 is 18 amino acids. V lost 0 bases, J lost 4 bases, and 21 bases lay in between.

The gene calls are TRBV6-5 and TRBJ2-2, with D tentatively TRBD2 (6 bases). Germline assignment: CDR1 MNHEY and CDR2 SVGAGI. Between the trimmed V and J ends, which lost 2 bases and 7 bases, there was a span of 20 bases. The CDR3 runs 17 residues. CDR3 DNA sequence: TGTGCCAGCAGTTACGTTCGAGTAGCGGCGATTGTCGGGGAGCTGTTTTTT. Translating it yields CASSYVRVAAIVGELFF.

CDR3 amino acids: CASSQEPSRDGLFSTDTQYF. CDR3 nucleotide sequence: TGCGCCAGCAGCCAAGAGCCCTCTCGGGACGGGTTATTTAGCACAGATACGCAGTATTTT. The V and J genes are TRBV4-3 and TRBJ2-3; perhaps D is TRBD1 or TRBD2 (5 bases each). The CDR3 is 20 residues long. The V and J ends lost 0 bases and 0 bases respectively, with 22 bases between them. Germline loops: CDR1 LGHNA, CDR2 YSLEER.

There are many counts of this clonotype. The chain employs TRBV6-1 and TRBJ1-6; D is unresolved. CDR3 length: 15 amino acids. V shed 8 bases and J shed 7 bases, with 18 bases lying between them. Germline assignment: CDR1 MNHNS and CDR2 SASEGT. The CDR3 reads CASPAKDGENSPLHF. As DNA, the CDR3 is TGTGCCAGCCCCGCTAAGGACGGCGAAAATTCACCCCTCCACTTT.

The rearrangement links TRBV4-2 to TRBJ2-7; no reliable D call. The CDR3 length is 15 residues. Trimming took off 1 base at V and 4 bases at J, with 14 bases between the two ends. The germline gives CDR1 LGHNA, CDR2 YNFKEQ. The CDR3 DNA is TGTGCCAGCAGCCAAGGAAAGGGTTTTTGGTACGAGCAGTACTTC. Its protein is CASSQGKGFWYEQYF.

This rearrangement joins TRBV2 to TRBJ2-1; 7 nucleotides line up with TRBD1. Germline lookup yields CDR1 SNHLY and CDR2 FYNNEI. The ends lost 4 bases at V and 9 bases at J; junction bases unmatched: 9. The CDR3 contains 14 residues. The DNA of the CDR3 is TGTGCCAGCAGTGGAGACAGGGTGGCCCGTGAGCAGTTCTTC. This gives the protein CASSGDRVAREQFF.

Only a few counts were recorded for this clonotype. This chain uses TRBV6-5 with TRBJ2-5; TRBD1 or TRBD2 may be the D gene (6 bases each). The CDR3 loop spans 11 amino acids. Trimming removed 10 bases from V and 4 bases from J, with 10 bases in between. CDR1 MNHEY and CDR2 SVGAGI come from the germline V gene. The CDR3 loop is CATRGGETQYF. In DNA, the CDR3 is TGTGCCACCAGGGGAGGAGAGACCCAGTACTTC.

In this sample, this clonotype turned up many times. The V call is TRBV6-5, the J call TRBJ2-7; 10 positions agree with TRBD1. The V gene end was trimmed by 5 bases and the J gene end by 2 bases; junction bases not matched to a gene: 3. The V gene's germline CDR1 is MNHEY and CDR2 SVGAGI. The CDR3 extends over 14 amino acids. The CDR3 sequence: CASSAGTGAYEQYF. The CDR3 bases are TGTGCCAGCAGTGCCGGGACAGGGGCCTACGAGCAGTACTTC.